Listed below are T cell receptor beta chains from one sample, sequenced in a study of spatial heterogeneity in lung cancer. A single record per CDR3 protein comes from TCRdb applying MiXCR to the 5' RACE reads. Of about 85,000 distinct CDR3 sequences listed, roughly a fifth are singletons. Here the sequenced sample was PBMCs, taken at surgery. These receptors all stem from a male donor with early-stage non-small cell lung cancer. CDR3s leave out the opening cysteine and the closing phenylalanine or tryptophan. Fields, in order: J gene, CDR3 length, V gene, CDR3 protein.

TRBJ2-2 | 11 | TRBV20-1 | SARVSGSWELF
TRBJ2-7 | 13 | TRBV7-9 | ASSPNTAGGLEQY
TRBJ2-7 | 10 | TRBV28 | ASTMGSYEQY
TRBJ1-1 | 13 | TRBV5-1 | ASSLRTGMNTEAF
TRBJ1-3 | 16 | TRBV5-4 | ASSYRDGTLRAGNTIY
TRBJ2-7 | 10 | TRBV20-1 | SATDGSYEQY
TRBJ2-1 | 12 | TRBV5-6 | ASSPPGLGGEQF
TRBJ1-1 | 15 | TRBV5-6 | ASSLRDRGPWNTEAF
TRBJ2-2 | 13 | TRBV7-9 | ASSPWGYGTGELF
TRBJ2-3 | 13 | TRBV9 | ASTNDRGSTDTQY
TRBJ2-3 | 11 | TRBV7-3 | ASSPGGTDTQY
TRBJ2-7 | 12 | TRBV5-1 | ASSPVVADYEQY
TRBJ2-7 | 13 | TRBV11-3 | ASSPGSPASHEQY
TRBJ2-3 | 14 | TRBV7-8 | ASSLGRGLSTDTQY
TRBJ2-3 | 12 | TRBV7-8 | ASSPTRFTDTQY
TRBJ1-2 | 11 | TRBV2 | ASRAILGAGYT
TRBJ2-2 | 14 | TRBV20-1 | SARIYSSSRAGELF
TRBJ1-1 | 12 | TRBV28 | ASSPTRAAREAF
TRBJ2-2 | 13 | TRBV6-2/TRBV6-3 | ASSYKFPSTGELF
TRBJ2-5 | 12 | TRBV3-1 | ASSQEVVRETQY
TRBJ1-5 | 14 | TRBV11-2 | ASSEIRGSRNQPQH
TRBJ2-1 | 10 | TRBV20-1 | SARESEYEQF
TRBJ2-5 | 17 | TRBV9 | ASSVATGLLGVAQETQY
TRBJ1-2 | 12 | TRBV27 | ASSLVRGGYGYT
TRBJ1-4 | 12 | TRBV10-3 | ASAQGAAQGILF
TRBJ1-5 | 13 | TRBV28 | ASSFTGGGNQPQH
TRBJ1-6 | 12 | TRBV3-1 | ASSQGVGNSPLH
TRBJ2-2 | 12 | TRBV28 | ASSSGQGTGELF
TRBJ1-5 | 14 | TRBV19 | ASSRRGQEGNQPQH
TRBJ2-3 | 11 | TRBV30 | AWSRGGKDTQY
TRBJ2-5 | 9 | TRBV15 | ATSIEETQY
TRBJ1-5 | 12 | TRBV4-1 | ASSQDNLNQPQH
TRBJ1-4 | 13 | TRBV7-2 | ASSSIESTNEKLF
TRBJ2-5 | 17 | TRBV4-1 | ASSQDAEGGMPSGETQY
TRBJ2-1 | 12 | TRBV28 | ASSLTLPRDEQF
TRBJ2-2 | 12 | TRBV3-1 | ASSQGTWSGELF
TRBJ1-1 | 11 | TRBV6-5 | ASSYGTGREAF
TRBJ2-7 | 10 | TRBV29-1 | SASDSVYEQY
TRBJ2-1 | 14 | TRBV7-9 | ASSLGGTGPYNEQF
TRBJ1-1 | 14 | TRBV4-3 | ASSQDGDPPGSEAF
TRBJ2-7 | 12 | TRBV3-1 | ASSHGTGTTLQY
TRBJ2-3 | 13 | TRBV7-9 | ASSFGDISTDTQY
TRBJ2-2 | 11 | TRBV6-4 | ASSDRETGELF
TRBJ2-2 | 9 | TRBV29-1 | SVASPVELF
TRBJ2-1 | 13 | TRBV24-1 | ATSDLAERYNEQF
TRBJ2-5 | 10 | TRBV5-1 | ASSLWGETQY
TRBJ2-7 | 12 | TRBV20-1 | SAPGTSGLHEQY
TRBJ2-1 | 13 | TRBV7-6 | ASTQGLAAYNEQF
TRBJ1-4 | 14 | TRBV4-1 | ASSQDPGPGSEKLF
TRBJ2-7 | 11 | TRBV5-6 | ASSFSDSYEQY
TRBJ1-1 | 11 | TRBV2 | ASTERVVTEAF
TRBJ2-7 | 14 | TRBV3-1 | ASSQERGQGAEEQY
TRBJ2-7 | 12 | TRBV29-1 | SVRAGTGSYEQY
TRBJ2-1 | 16 | TRBV7-2 | ASSSDRGQVPGYNEQF